This is a list of T cell receptor beta chains from one sample in a study of blood T cell repertoires in COVID-19. The repertoire was sequenced with immunoSEQ multiplex PCR; TCRdb's copy has only in-frame clones and lacks some. Counted here are about 180,000 clones, 65% to 85% occurring once; the ten biggest clones make up about 6.7%. Sequencing was done on a sample of peripheral blood. These receptors came from a woman aged 40 to 50 with COVID-19, enrolled during active disease. Each CDR3 is given with its conserved first and last residue. Fields, in order: CDR3 protein, CDR3 DNA, clone size, J gene, V gene, D gene. A D gene is named only where the DNA matches it firmly. Not all rows give a size; the values are once, few, many and, for expanded clones, a class.

CDR3aa: CSASIPVSFASYNEQFF
CDR3nt: TGCAGTGCTAGTATTCCGGTGTCTTTTGCCTCCTACAATGAGCAGTTCTTC
abundance: .
j_gene: TRBJ2-1
v_gene: TRBV20-1
d_gene: .

CDR3aa: CASSDGAPGTSRLGEQYF
CDR3nt: TGTGCCAGCAGTGACGGGGCCCCGGGGACTAGCCGATTGGGGGAGCAGTACTTC
abundance: .
j_gene: TRBJ2-7
v_gene: TRBV25-1
d_gene: TRBD2

CDR3aa: CASSLVSGSNQPQHF
CDR3nt: TGTGCCAGCAGCTTAGTTTCGGGGAGCAATCAGCCCCAGCATTTT
abundance: .
j_gene: TRBJ1-5
v_gene: TRBV7-9
d_gene: .

CDR3aa: CASSHRNRQTNYGYTF
CDR3nt: TGTGCCAGCAGCCACCGAAATAGACAGACTAACTATGGCTACACCTTC
abundance: .
j_gene: TRBJ1-2
v_gene: TRBV5-6
d_gene: .

CDR3aa: CSVDAGPEQYF
CDR3nt: TGCAGCGTTGACGCTGGCCCCGAGCAGTACTTC
abundance: .
j_gene: TRBJ2-7
v_gene: TRBV29-1
d_gene: .

CDR3aa: CASSRPGGPSSYEQYF
CDR3nt: TGTGCCAGCAGTCGCCCCGGGGGGCCTAGCTCCTACGAGCAGTACTTC
abundance: .
j_gene: TRBJ2-7
v_gene: TRBV28
d_gene: .

CDR3aa: CASSGGYEKLFF
CDR3nt: TGTGCCAGTTCAGGGGGGTACGAAAAACTGTTTTTT
abundance: .
j_gene: TRBJ1-4
v_gene: TRBV12-3/TRBV12-4
d_gene: TRBD1

CDR3aa: CASSIQGRQETQYF
CDR3nt: TGTGCCAGCAGCATACAGGGTCGCCAAGAGACCCAGTACTTC
abundance: .
j_gene: TRBJ2-5
v_gene: TRBV11-3
d_gene: .

CDR3aa: CASRQGNGYGYTF
CDR3nt: TGTGCCAGCAGACAGGGGAACGGCTATGGCTACACCTTC
abundance: .
j_gene: TRBJ1-2
v_gene: TRBV27
d_gene: TRBD1

CDR3aa: CASSSPRGAGMSVTGELFF
CDR3nt: TGTGCCAGCAGTTCGCCCAGGGGGGCTGGCATGAGTGTCACCGGGGAGCTGTTTTTT
abundance: .
j_gene: TRBJ2-2
v_gene: TRBV2
d_gene: .

CDR3aa: CASSPQGVGNEQFF
CDR3nt: TGTGCCAGCAGCCCCCAGGGCGTGGGCAATGAGCAGTTCTTC
abundance: .
j_gene: TRBJ2-1
v_gene: TRBV16
d_gene: .

CDR3aa: CASSQDRGGAQPQHF
CDR3nt: TGCGCCAGCAGCCAAGATAGAGGGGGGGCTCAGCCCCAGCATTTT
abundance: .
j_gene: TRBJ1-5
v_gene: TRBV4-1
d_gene: .

CDR3aa: CASSQPGGRSNEQFF
CDR3nt: TGTGCCAGCAGCCAACCGGGAGGGAGATCCAATGAGCAGTTCTTC
abundance: .
j_gene: TRBJ2-1
v_gene: TRBV4-2
d_gene: TRBD2

CDR3aa: CASSLYRGAYEQYF
CDR3nt: TGTGCCAGCAGCTTATACAGGGGCGCCTACGAGCAGTACTTC
abundance: few
j_gene: TRBJ2-7
v_gene: TRBV11-2
d_gene: TRBD1

CDR3aa: CASSLSPRDTQYF
CDR3nt: TGTGCCAGCAGCTTAAGCCCCCGAGATACGCAGTATTTT
abundance: .
j_gene: TRBJ2-3
v_gene: TRBV7-2
d_gene: .

CDR3aa: CASSFTGGGELFF
CDR3nt: TGTGCCAGTAGTTTCACAGGCGGCGGGGAGCTGTTTTTT
abundance: .
j_gene: TRBJ2-2
v_gene: TRBV19
d_gene: .

CDR3aa: CASSYGVGEGNQPQHF
CDR3nt: TGTGCCAGCAGTTACGGAGTAGGGGAAGGCAATCAGCCCCAGCATTTT
abundance: .
j_gene: TRBJ1-5
v_gene: TRBV6-2/TRBV6-3
d_gene: .